A single sample gave rise to the 26 T cell receptor beta chains below, sequenced in a study of CD8 T cells in Susac syndrome. A quantity of roughly 0.5 to 1 ug RNA underwent reverse transcription using random hexamers. TCRdb reprocessed the immunoSEQ multiplex PCR reads via MiXCR and lists one record per CDR3 protein. The sample carries tens of thousands of distinct CDR3 sequences, approximately 93% recorded once. Sequencing used CD8+ T cells from PBMCs. These TCRs come from a human donor in good health.

The chain carries TRBV10-3 and TRBJ2-7; 9 nucleotides match TRBD1. V shed 0 bases, J shed 5 bases, and the junction held 5 bases outside the gene matches. Germline CDR1 reads ENHRY; CDR2 reads SYGVKD. CDR3 size: 15 residues. The CDR3 protein is CAISESGTGLNEQYF. The CDR3, as DNA: TGTGCCATCAGTGAGTCGGGGACAGGGTTAAACGAGCAGTACTTC.

This clonotype was detected only a few times. This chain joins TRBV27 and TRBJ1-5; no reliable D call. The CDR3 totals 16 residues. V lost 0 bases and J lost 5, with 14 bases in between. The V gene's germline CDR1 is MNHEY and CDR2 SMNVEV (reference sequence). The CDR3 DNA reads as TGTGCCAGCAGTTTATCGTACTGGGTTGGGGATCAGCCCCAGCATTTT. Residues: CASSLSYWVGDQPQHF.

As DNA, the CDR3 is TGCGCCAGCAGTTCTCGAAGCGGGACAGTCAGCACAGATACGCAGTATTTT. Residues: CASSSRSGTVSTDTQYF. The gene calls are TRBV4-1 and TRBJ2-3, with D possibly called TRBD1 or TRBD2 (7 bases each). Trimming removed 6 bases at V and 0 bases at J, with 19 bases between. The CDR3 consists of 17 residues. Per germline, CDR1 MGHRA and CDR2 YSYEKL.

The V gene is TRBV7-9, the J gene TRBJ1-2; D remains ambiguous. Germline-derived CDR1 and CDR2 are SEHNR and FQNEAQ (reference sequence). The CDR3 is 11 residues long. Trimming took off 4 bases at V and 8 bases at J, with 8 bases between the two ends. The CDR3 coding sequence is TGTGCCAGCAGCTCGCCAGACGGCTACACCTTC. Protein product: CASSSPDGYTF. Full variable domain (outside the CDR3, taken from reference TRBV7-9 and TRBJ1-2): DTGVSQNPRHKITKRGQNVTFRCDPISEHNRLYWYRQTLGQGPEFLTYFQNEAQLEKSRLLSDRFSAERPKGSFSTLEIQRTEQGDSAMYLCASSSPDGYTFGSGTRLTVV.

J is TRBJ2-7 and V is TRBV6-6; 11 bases are a match to TRBD1. Germline V gives CDR1 MNHNY, CDR2 SVGAGI (reference sequence). The CDR3 sequence is 15 residues long. J gave up 5 bases and V 0 bases, and 3 bases lay outside the gene matches. CDR3 protein: CASSYSDRGRDEQYF. In DNA, the CDR3 is TGTGCCAGCAGTTACTCGGACAGGGGGCGGGACGAGCAGTACTTC.

V gene TRBV27 combines with J gene TRBJ1-2; D is undetermined. Per germline, CDR1 MNHEY and CDR2 SMNVEV (reference sequence). Trimming removed 8 bases at V and 8 bases at J, with 18 bases between. This CDR3 has 13 residues. CDR3 sequence reads: CASRPAGSGGYTF. The CDR3 DNA is TGTGCCAGCCGACCGGCAGGATCGGGCGGCTACACCTTC.

The genes are TRBV5-4 and TRBJ1-2, with D possibly being TRBD1 (6 bases). Trimming stripped 0 bases from V and 2 bases from J, with 14 bases between. Germline V gives CDR1 SGHNT, CDR2 YYREEE (reference sequence). The CDR3 contains 16 residues. CDR3 sequence reads: CASSLGPGTMNYGYTF. The DNA of the CDR3 is TGTGCCAGCAGCTTGGGCCCCGGGACAATGAACTATGGCTACACCTTC.

The chain employs TRBV20-1 and TRBJ1-5; the D is unclear. The CDR3 totals 17 residues. Trimming took off 5 bases at V and 0 bases at J, with 20 bases between the two ends. The germline CDR1 and CDR2 sequences are DFQATT and SNEGSKA (reference sequence). CDR3 amino acids: CSASIDPDRYSNQPQHF. The CDR3 DNA is TGCAGTGCTTCAATAGACCCAGACCGATATAGCAATCAGCCCCAGCATTTT.

The chain has TRBV7-9 and TRBJ1-5, with D perhaps matching TRBD1 (5 bases). Trimming pared 4 bases from V and 0 bases from J, leaving 19 bases between. The CDR3 loop spans 18 amino acids. CDR1 and CDR2 (germline): SEHNR, FQNEAQ (reference sequence). The CDR3: CASSSYRDPEYSNQPQHF. The CDR3 DNA follows: TGTGCCAGCAGCTCCTACCGGGACCCCGAGTATAGCAATCAGCCCCAGCATTTT.

The V and J genes are TRBV11-2 and TRBJ2-7, with 7 bases identical to TRBD2. In germline, CDR1 is SGHAT, CDR2 FQNNGV. Trimming cost V 2 bases and J 4 bases; bases outside gene matches: 2. CDR3 length: 13 amino acids. The DNA for the CDR3 is TGTGCCAGCAGCTTATGGGAGGGGTACGAGCAGTACTTC. Translated: CASSLWEGYEQYF.

The chain's CDR3 is CSAGGPATNEKLFF. The CDR3 DNA follows: TGCAGTGCTGGCGGACCTGCAACTAATGAAAAACTGTTTTTT. The genes are TRBV20-1 and TRBJ1-4, with D unclear. V gave up 5 bases and J gave up 0 bases, with 10 bases separating them. CDR1 and CDR2 from the germline V gene are DFQATT and SNEGSKA (reference sequence). The CDR3 contains 14 residues.

The gene calls are TRBV5-6 and TRBJ2-3, with 7 bases identical to TRBD1. This CDR3 is 16 amino acids long. The J segment lost 3 bases and the V segment lost 0 bases, leaving 7 bases of the junction unmatched. Germline loops: CDR1 SGHDT, CDR2 YYEEEE. CDR3: CASSLGQGVGTDTQYF. DNA for the CDR3: TGTGCCAGCAGCTTGGGGCAGGGGGTGGGGACAGATACGCAGTATTTT.

The chain is built from TRBV7-2 and TRBJ2-3; weak D call: TRBD2 (6 bases). Germline values: CDR1 SGHTA, CDR2 FQGNSA. V was cut by 2 bases and J by 2 bases, with 8 bases left in between. This CDR3 comprises 14 residues. The CDR3 nucleotides are TGTGCCAGCAGCTTAAGCGGGCCCACAGATACGCAGTATTTT. As protein: CASSLSGPTDTQYF. The whole variable domain, filled in from reference TRBV7-2 and TRBJ2-3, reads GAGVSQSPSNKVTEKGKDVELRCDPISGHTALYWYRQSLGQGLEFLIYFQGNSAPDKSGLPSDRFSAERTGGSVSTLTIQRTQQEDSAVYLCASSLSGPTDTQYFGPGTRLTVL.

This chain joins TRBV27 and TRBJ1-2; 7 bases are shared with TRBD1. Germline assignment: CDR1 MNHEY and CDR2 SMNVEV (reference sequence). The CDR3 runs to 13 residues. Trimming removed 5 bases from V and 7 bases from J; junction bases left unmatched: 7. In DNA form, the CDR3 reads TGTGCCAGCAGTCCTGGACAGGCGGGTGGCTACACCTTC. Residues: CASSPGQAGGYTF.

The chain combines TRBV6-2 or TRBV6-3 with TRBJ2-1; 8 bases map to TRBD1. Germline V gene lookup returns CDR1 MNHEY and CDR2 SVGEGT. The V segment lost 1 base and the J segment 4 bases; nucleotides outside the gene matches: 3. This CDR3 is built from 15 residues. The DNA for the CDR3 is TGTGCCAGCAGTTACTTGGGACAGGTATACAATGAGCAGTTCTTC. It translates to CASSYLGQVYNEQFF.

The rearrangement uses TRBV6-6 and TRBJ2-1; TRBD2 aligns across 8 bases. V lost 10 bases and J lost 8; bases outside the gene matches: 7. In germline, CDR1 is MNHNY, CDR2 SVGAGI (reference sequence). The CDR3 length is 12 residues. The CDR3: CATRGGRDEQFF. Written as DNA, the CDR3 is TGTGCCACCCGGGGGGGGCGCGATGAGCAGTTCTTC.

The rearrangement joins TRBV27 to TRBJ1-5, with 7 bases matching TRBD1. Germline V gene sequence: CDR1 MNHEY, CDR2 SMNVEV (reference sequence). CDR3 size: 17 residues. With 5 bases clipped from V and 7 bases from J, the junction kept 17 bases outside the gene matches. The CDR3, as DNA: TGTGCCAGCAGTAGTGGTTTCGGGACAGATCAGCGACAGCCCCAGCATTTT. Its translation is CASSSGFGTDQRQPQHF.

The chain employs TRBV9 and TRBJ1-1; TRBD1 agrees at 7 bases. Germline V lookup: CDR1 SGDLS, CDR2 YYNGEE. Trimming at V came to 3 bases and at J to 5 bases, leaving 1 base not matched to a gene. The length of the CDR3 is 12 residues. CDR3 in amino acids: CASSGQGTEAFF. The DNA for the CDR3 is TGTGCCAGCAGCGGACAGGGAACTGAAGCTTTCTTT.

The J gene is TRBJ2-3, the V gene TRBV21-1; the table's D call, TRBD1, was not checked against the DNA. TRBV21-1 is reported as a pseudogene. This CDR3 contains 16 residues. CDR3 sequence reads: CASSKAQRGGLDTQYF. CDR3 nucleotide sequence: TGTGCCAGCAGCAAAGCGCAGAGGGGGGGCCTTGATACGCAGTATTTT.

This clonotype was picked up one time. Germline is not matched at one junction end, which may reflect a read error. The chain uses TRBV7-7 and TRBJ2-7, with TRBD1 matching 8 bases. This CDR3 comprises 13 residues. CDR1 is SSHAT, CDR2 FNYEAQ, per germline (reference sequence). The CDR3 coding sequence is TGTGCTAGCAGTCAGGGGGCTTCCTACGAGCAGTACTTC. Protein product: CASSQGASYEQYF.

CDR3 bases: TGTGCCAGCAGCCGAGGCGTACACGGAGGGAGGGGACTGGACGAGCAGTACTTC. Translating gives CASSRGVHGGRGLDEQYF. This chain joins TRBV7-2 and TRBJ2-7; 7 positions match TRBD2. The V segment lost 5 bases and the J segment 5 bases; nucleotides outside the gene matches: 21. This CDR3 contains 18 residues. Germline loops: CDR1 SGHTA, CDR2 FQGNSA.

The chain uses TRBV6-2 or TRBV6-3 and TRBJ1-2; the match to TRBD1 covers 8 bases. The trim removed 4 bases at V and 2 bases at J, leaving 3 bases unmatched. Germline CDR1 MNHEY, CDR2 SVGEGT. The CDR3 has 14 amino acids. CDR3 DNA sequence: TGTGCCAGCAGTTCGCGGACAGGGAACTATGGCTACACCTTC. This codes for CASSSRTGNYGYTF.

V gene TRBV6-2 or TRBV6-3 combines with J gene TRBJ2-7; D remains unclear. Trimming shortened V by 6 bases and J by 3 bases, and 6 bases separated the two germline ends. CDR1 MNHEY and CDR2 SVGEGT come from the germline V gene. This CDR3 is 11 amino acids long. CDR3 sequence (DNA): TGTGCCAGCAGAAACGGCTACGAGCAGTACTTC. Translating gives CASRNGYEQYF.

This sequence joins TRBV9 and TRBJ1-5; a possible D gene is TRBD1 (5 bases). Germline V lookup: CDR1 SGDLS, CDR2 YYNGEE. The CDR3 spans 15 residues. Trimming took 2 bases from V and 9 from J, leaving 18 bases between them. The CDR3, as DNA: TGTGCCAGCAGCGTGGACATGGGCCTCTATTCGCCCCAGCATTTT. Residues: CASSVDMGLYSPQHF.

V and J are TRBV27 and TRBJ2-1; 7 bases line up with TRBD2. The CDR3 loop spans 13 amino acids. Germline lookup yields CDR1 MNHEY and CDR2 SMNVEV (reference sequence). V lost 4 bases and J lost 6; bases outside the gene matches: 3. The CDR3 nucleotides read TGTGCCAGCAGTTGGGGAGGGTCCAATGAGCAGTTCTTC. Its translation is CASSWGGSNEQFF.

The chain combines TRBV6-2 or TRBV6-3 with TRBJ2-2; unclear D gene. The V gene's germline CDR1 is MNHEY and CDR2 SVGEGT. This CDR3 region has 11 residues. Trimming stripped 4 bases from V and 7 bases from J, with 4 bases between. The CDR3, as DNA: TGTGCCAGCAGTTTTGGCGGGGAGCTGTTTTTT. Residues: CASSFGGELFF.